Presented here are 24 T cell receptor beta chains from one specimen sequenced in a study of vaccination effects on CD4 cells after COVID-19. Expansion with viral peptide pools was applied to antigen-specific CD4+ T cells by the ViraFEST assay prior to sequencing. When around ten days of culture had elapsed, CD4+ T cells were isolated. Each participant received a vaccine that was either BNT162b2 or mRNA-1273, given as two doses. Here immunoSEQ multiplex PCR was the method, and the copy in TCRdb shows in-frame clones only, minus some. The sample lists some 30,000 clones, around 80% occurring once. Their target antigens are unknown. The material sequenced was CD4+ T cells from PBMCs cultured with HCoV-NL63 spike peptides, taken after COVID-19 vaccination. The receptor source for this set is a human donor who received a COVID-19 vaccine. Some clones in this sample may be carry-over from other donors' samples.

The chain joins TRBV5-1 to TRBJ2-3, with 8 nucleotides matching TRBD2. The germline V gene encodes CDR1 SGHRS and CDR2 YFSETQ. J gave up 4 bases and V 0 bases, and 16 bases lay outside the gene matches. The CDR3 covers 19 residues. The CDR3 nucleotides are TGCGCCAGCAGCTTGGGAGTACGGGGGGGAGATCTAAAGTCAGATACGCAGTATTTT. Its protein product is CASSLGVRGGDLKSDTQYF.

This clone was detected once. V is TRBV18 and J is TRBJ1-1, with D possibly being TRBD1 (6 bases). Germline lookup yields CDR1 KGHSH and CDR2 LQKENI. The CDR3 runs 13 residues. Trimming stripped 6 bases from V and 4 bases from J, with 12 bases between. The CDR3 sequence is CASSQRGITEAFF. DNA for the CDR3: TGTGCCAGCTCTCAAAGGGGGATCACTGAAGCTTTCTTT.

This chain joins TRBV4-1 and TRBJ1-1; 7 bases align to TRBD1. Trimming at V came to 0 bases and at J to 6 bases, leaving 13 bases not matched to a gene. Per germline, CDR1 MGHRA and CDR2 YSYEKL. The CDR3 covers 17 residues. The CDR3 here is CASSQESIGGDRAEAFF. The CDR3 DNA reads TGCGCCAGCAGCCAAGAAAGTATAGGGGGCGATAGGGCTGAAGCTTTCTTT.

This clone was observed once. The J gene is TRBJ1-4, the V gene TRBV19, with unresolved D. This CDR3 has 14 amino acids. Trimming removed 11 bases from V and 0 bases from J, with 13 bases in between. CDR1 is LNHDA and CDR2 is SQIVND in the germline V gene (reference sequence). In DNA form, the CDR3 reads TGTGCCGGATCAACACGGTCAACTAATGAAAAACTGTTTTTT. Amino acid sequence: CAGSTRSTNEKLFF.

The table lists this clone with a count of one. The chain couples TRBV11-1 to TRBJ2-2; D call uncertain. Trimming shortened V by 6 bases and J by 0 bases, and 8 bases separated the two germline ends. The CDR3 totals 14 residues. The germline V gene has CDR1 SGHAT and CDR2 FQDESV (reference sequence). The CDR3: CASRKNANTGELFF. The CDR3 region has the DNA TGTGCCAGCAGGAAAAACGCGAACACCGGGGAGCTGTTTTTT.

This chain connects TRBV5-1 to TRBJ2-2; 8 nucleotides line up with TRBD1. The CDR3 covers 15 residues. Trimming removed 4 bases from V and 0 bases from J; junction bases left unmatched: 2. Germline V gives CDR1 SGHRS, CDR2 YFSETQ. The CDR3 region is CASSKDRANTGELFF. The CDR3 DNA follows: TGCGCCAGCAGCAAGGACAGGGCGAACACCGGGGAGCTGTTTTTT. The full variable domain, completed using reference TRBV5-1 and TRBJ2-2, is KAGVTQTPRYLIKTRGQQVTLSCSPISGHRSVSWYQQTPGQGLQFLFEYFSETQRNKGNFPGRFSGRQFSNSRSEMNVSTLELGDSALYLCASSKDRANTGELFFGEGSRLTVL.

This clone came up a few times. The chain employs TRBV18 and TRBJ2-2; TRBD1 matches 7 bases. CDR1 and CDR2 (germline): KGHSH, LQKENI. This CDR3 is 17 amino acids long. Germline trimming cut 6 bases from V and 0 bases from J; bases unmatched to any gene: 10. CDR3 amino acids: CASSQYDRASNTGELFF. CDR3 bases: TGTGCCAGCTCTCAATACGACAGGGCTTCGAACACCGGGGAGCTGTTTTTT.

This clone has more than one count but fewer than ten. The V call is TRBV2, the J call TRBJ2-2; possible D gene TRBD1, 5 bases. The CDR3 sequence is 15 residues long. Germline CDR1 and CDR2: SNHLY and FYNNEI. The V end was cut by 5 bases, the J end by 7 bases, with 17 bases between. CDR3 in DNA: TGTGCCAGCAGTTTTGCGCAGGGATGGGGCGGGGAGCTGTTTTTT. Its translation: CASSFAQGWGGELFF.

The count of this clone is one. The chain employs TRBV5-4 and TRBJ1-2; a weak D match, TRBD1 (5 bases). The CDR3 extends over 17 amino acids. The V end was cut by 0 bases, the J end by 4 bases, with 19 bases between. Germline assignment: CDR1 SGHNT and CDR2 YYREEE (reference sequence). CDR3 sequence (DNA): TGTGCCAGCAGCTTGGGCCTCCGGGGCACAACGATCTATGGCTACACCTTC. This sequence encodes CASSLGLRGTTIYGYTF.

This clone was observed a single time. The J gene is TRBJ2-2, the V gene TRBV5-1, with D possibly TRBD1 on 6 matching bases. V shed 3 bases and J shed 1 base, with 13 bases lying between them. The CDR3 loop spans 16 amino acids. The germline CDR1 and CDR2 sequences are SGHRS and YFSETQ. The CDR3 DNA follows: TGCGCCAGCAGCTCCCTCCCGGGACAGAACACCGGGGAGCTGTTTTTT. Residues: CASSSLPGQNTGELFF. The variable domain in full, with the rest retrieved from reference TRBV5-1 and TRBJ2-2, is KAGVTQTPRYLIKTRGQQVTLSCSPISGHRSVSWYQQTPGQGLQFLFEYFSETQRNKGNFPGRFSGRQFSNSRSEMNVSTLELGDSALYLCASSSLPGQNTGELFFGEGSRLTVL.

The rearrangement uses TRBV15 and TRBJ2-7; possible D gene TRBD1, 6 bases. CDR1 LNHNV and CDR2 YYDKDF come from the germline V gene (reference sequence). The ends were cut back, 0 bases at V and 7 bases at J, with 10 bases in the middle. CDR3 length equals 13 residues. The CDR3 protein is CATSRDTGREQYV. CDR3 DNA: TGTGCCACCAGCAGAGATACAGGGAGAGAGCAGTACGTC.

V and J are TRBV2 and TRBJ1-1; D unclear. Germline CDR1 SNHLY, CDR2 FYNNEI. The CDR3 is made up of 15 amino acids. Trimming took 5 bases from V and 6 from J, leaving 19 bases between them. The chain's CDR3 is CASSPGPRLISEAFF. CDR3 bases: TGTGCCAGCAGTCCCGGACCGCGGCTGATATCTGAAGCTTTCTTT. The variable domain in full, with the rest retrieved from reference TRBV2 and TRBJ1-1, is EPEVTQTPSHQVTQMGQEVILRCVPISNHLYFYWYRQILGQKVEFLVSFYNNEISEKSEIFDDQFSVERPDGSNFTLKIRSTKLEDSAMYFCASSPGPRLISEAFFGQGTRLTVV.

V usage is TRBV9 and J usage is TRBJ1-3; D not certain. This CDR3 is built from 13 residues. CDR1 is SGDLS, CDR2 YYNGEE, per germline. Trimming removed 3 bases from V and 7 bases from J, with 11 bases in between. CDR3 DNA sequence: TGTGCCAGCAGCGACGGAAGGGCGAACACCATATATTTT. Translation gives CASSDGRANTIYF.

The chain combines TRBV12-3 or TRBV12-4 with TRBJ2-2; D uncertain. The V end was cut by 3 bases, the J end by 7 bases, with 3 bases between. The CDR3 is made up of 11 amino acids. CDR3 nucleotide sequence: TGTGCCAGCAGTTTCTTCGGGGAGCTGTTTTTT. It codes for CASSFFGELFF.

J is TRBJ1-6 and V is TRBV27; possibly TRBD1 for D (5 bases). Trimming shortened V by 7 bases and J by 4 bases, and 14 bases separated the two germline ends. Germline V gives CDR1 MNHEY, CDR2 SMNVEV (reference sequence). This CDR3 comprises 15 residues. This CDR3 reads CASTHGGAYNSPLHF. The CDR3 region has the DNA TGTGCCAGCACCCACGGTGGGGCATATAATTCACCCCTCCACTTT.

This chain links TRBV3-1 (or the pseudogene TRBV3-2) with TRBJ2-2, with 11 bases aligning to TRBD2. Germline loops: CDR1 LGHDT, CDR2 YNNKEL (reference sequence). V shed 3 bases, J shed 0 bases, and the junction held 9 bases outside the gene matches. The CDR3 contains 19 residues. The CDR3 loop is CASSQHTSGGNPNTGELFF. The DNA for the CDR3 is TGTGCCAGCAGCCAGCATACTAGCGGGGGAAACCCGAACACCGGGGAGCTGTTTTTT.

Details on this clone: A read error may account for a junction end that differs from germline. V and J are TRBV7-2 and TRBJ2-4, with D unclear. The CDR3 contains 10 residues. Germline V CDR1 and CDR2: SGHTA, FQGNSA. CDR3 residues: CASTPVGSDF. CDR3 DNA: TGTGCCAGCACCCCCGTTGGGTCGGACTTC.

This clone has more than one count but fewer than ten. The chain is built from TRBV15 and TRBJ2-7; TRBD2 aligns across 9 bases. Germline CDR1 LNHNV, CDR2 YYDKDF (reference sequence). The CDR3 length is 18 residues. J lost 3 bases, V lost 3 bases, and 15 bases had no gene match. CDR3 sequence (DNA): TGTGCCACCAGCAGTAGGCCGGGACTAGCATGGGGATTCTACGAGCAGTACGTC. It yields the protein CATSSRPGLAWGFYEQYV.

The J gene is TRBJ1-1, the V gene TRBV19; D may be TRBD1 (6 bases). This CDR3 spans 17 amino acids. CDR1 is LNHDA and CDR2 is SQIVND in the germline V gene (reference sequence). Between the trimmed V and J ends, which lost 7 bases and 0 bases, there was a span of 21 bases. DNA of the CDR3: TGTGCCAGTATTGCCACCTGGGGGCAGAACATGAACACTGAAGCTTTCTTT. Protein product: CASIATWGQNMNTEAFF.

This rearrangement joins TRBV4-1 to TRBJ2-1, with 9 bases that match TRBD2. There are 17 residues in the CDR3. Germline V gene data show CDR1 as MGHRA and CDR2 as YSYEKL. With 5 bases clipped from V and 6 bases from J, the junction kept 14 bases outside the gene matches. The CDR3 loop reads CASSLKGAGGPSNEQFF. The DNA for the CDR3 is TGCGCCAGCAGCTTGAAGGGAGCGGGGGGCCCGTCCAATGAGCAGTTCTTC.

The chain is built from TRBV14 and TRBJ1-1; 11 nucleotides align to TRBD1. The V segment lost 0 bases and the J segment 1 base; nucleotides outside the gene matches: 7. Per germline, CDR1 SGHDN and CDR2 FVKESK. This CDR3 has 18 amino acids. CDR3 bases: TGTGCCAGCAGCCAAGACCCGCGGGGACAGGGGGGGAACACTGAAGCTTTCTTT. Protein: CASSQDPRGQGGNTEAFF. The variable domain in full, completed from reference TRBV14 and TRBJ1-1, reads EAGVTQFPSHSVIEKGQTVTLRCDPISGHDNLYWYRRVMGKEIKFLLHFVKESKQDESGMPNNRFLAERTGGTYSTLKVQPAELEDSGVYFCASSQDPRGQGGNTEAFFGQGTRLTVV.

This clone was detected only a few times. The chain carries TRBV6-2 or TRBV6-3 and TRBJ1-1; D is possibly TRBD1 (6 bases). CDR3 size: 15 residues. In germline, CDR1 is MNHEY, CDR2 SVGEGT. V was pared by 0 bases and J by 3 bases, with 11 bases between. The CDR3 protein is CASSYSGGVYTEAFF. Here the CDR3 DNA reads TGTGCCAGCAGTTACTCAGGGGGAGTTTACACTGAAGCTTTCTTT.

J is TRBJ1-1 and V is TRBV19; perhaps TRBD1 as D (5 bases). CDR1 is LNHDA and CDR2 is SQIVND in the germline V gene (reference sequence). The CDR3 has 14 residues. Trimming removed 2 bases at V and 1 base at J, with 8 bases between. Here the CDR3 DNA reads TGTGCCAGTAGTATATTGACAGCGAACACTGAAGCTTTCTTT. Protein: CASSILTANTEAFF.

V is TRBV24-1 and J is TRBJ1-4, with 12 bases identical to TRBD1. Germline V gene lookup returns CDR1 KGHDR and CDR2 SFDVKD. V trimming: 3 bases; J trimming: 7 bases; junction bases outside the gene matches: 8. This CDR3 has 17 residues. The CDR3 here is CATSDPPGQGASEKLFF. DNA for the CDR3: TGTGCCACCAGTGATCCTCCGGGACAGGGGGCAAGTGAAAAACTGTTTTTT.